The sequence of this T cell receptor beta chain was determined in a study of patients and donors after allogeneic stem cell transplantation. TCRdb re-called the RT-PCR reads with MiXCR, one entry per CDR3 protein. The repertoire holds roughly 940,000 distinct CDR3 sequences, with roughly 18% as singletons. Germline-derived CDR1 and CDR2 are MNHEY and SVGAGI. V lost 4 bases and J 4 bases, leaving 9 bases between the germline ends. This CDR3 is 13 amino acids long. This clonotype was recorded at least ten times. The rearrangement links TRBV6-5 to TRBJ2-3, with D maybe TRBD2 (6 bases). The origin of this receptor is a human donor who was either an allogeneic HSCT recipient or a stem cell or donor lymphocyte infusion donor (not recorded which). It is not recorded whose cells these are; they may come from a transplant donor. The sequenced sample consisted of blood, either unsorted or a sorted T cell fraction (not recorded which). CDR3 coding DNA: TGTGCCAGCAGTTCCGGAGGGTCAGATACGCAGTATTTT. It codes for CASSSGGSDTQYF.